The following is a T cell receptor beta chain sequence with its context. Trimming shortened V by 6 bases and J by 3 bases, and 24 bases separated the two germline ends. CDR1 and CDR2 from the germline V gene are MNHEY and SVGEGT. The CDR3 is 18 residues long. This entry belongs to a study of blood T cell repertoires in COVID-19. The overall study: The samples span acute and convalescent COVID-19 from the United States, Italy and Spain. Sample material is recorded as cDNA or gDNA derived from T cells, B-cell-depleted T cells, or PBMCs.

The protocol was immunoSEQ multiplex PCR, while the TCRdb copy is restricted to in-frame clones and leaves out a portion. The sample holds around 59,000 clones, roughly four fifths seen once. The chain is built from TRBV6-2 or TRBV6-3 and TRBJ1-5; the D gene is possibly TRBD1 (6 bases). Sequencing was carried out using peripheral blood. This TCR derives from a human donor in a cohort sampled during active COVID-19. The CDR3, as DNA: TGTGCCAGCAGCCTAGGGCAGGGGACGATTAAACTCAATCAGCCCCAGCATTTT. Amino acid sequence: CASSLGQGTIKLNQPQHF.